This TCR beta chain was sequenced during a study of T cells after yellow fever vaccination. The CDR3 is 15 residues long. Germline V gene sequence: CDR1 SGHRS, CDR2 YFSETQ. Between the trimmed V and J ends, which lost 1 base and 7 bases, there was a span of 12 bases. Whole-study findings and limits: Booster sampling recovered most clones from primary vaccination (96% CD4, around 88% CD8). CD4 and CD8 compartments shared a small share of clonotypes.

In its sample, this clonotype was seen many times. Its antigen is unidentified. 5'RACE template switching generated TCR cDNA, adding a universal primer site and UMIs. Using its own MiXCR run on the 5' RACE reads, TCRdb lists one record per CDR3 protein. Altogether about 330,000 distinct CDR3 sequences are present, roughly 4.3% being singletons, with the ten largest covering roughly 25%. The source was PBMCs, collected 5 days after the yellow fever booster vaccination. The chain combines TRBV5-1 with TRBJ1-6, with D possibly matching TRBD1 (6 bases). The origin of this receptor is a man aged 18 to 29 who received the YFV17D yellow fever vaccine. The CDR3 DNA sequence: TGCGCCAGCAGCTTGAAGACAGGCGGGAATTCACCCCTCCACTTT. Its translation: CASSLKTGGNSPLHF.